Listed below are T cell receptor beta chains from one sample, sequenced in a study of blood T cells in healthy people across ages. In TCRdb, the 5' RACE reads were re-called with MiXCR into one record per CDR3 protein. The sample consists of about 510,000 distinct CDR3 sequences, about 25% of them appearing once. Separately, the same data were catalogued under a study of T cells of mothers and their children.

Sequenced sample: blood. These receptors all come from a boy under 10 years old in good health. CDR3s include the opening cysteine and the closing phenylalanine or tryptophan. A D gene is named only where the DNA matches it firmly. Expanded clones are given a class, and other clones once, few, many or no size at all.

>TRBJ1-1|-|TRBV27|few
TGTGCCAGCAGGAGCTTCGGGAACACTGAAGCTTTCTTT
CASRSFGNTEAFF
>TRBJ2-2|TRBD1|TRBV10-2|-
TGCGCCATTAGGGGGACAGGGGTACCCGGGGAGCTGTTTTTT
CAIRGTGVPGELFF
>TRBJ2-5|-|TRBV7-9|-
TGTGCCAGCAGCTACCGAGGGGTCTTAGAAGAGACCCAGTACTTC
CASSYRGVLEETQYF
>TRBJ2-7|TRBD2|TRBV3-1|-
TGTGCCAGCGGAAGAGCGGGGTTCTACGAGCAGTACTTC
CASGRAGFYEQYF
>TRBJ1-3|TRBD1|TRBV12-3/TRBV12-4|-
TGTGCCAGCAGTTCCCAGGGGGACGGAAACACCATATATTTT
CASSSQGDGNTIYF
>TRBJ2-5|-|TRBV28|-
TGTGCCAGCAGTTTTAGTCCTGGGACATTAGAAGAGACCCAGTACTTC
CASSFSPGTLEETQYF
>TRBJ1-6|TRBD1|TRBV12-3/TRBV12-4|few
TGTGCCAGCAGTTTTCGACAGGGGAATTCACCCCTCCACTTT
CASSFRQGNSPLHF
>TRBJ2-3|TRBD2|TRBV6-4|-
TGTGCCAGCAGAAGGACTAGCGGGGCGGGCACAGATACGCAGTATTTT
CASRRTSGAGTDTQYF
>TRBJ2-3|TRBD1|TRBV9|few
TGTGCCAGCAACAGACAGGGTTCAGATACGCAGTATTTT
CASNRQGSDTQYF
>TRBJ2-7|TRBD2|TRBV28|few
TGTGCCAGCAAGGCTAGCGGGAGCTCCTACGAGCAGTACTTC
CASKASGSSYEQYF
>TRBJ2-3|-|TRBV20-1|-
TGCAGTGCGGGGGGTACGCAGTATTTT
CSAGGTQYF
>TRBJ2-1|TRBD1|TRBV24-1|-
TGTGCCACCAGTGACGCTAAGACAGGGGCGAATAATGAGCAGTTCTTC
CATSDAKTGANNEQFF
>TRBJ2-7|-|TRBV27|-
TGTGCCAGCAGTTTCAGAGGGGATACCTACGAGCAGTACTTC
CASSFRGDTYEQYF
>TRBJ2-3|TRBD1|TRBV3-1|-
TGTGCCAGCAGCCCTTCACCGGGACAGGGAACAGATACGCAGTATTTT
CASSPSPGQGTDTQYF
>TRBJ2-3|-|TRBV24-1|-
TGTGCCACCTCGACAGGATCGACTAGCACAGATACGCAGTATTTT
CATSTGSTSTDTQYF
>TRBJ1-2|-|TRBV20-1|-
TGCAGTGCTAGAGGTCCGTTCTATGGCTACACCTTC
CSARGPFYGYTF
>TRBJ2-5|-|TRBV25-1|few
TGTGCCAGCACCTCCGGAGCCCTGGGAGAGACCCAGTACTTC
CASTSGALGETQYF
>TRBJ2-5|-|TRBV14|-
TGTGCCAGCAGCCAATACCTGGGGGCTGAGACCCAGTACTTC
CASSQYLGAETQYF
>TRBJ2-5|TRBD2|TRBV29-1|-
TGCAGCGTTGGCTCCCCGGGACTAGCGGGAGTAAGAGAAGAGACCCAGTACTTC
CSVGSPGLAGVREETQYF
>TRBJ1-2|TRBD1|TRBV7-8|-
TGTGCCAGCAGCATCCGGGACAGGGACTATGGCTACACCTTC
CASSIRDRDYGYTF
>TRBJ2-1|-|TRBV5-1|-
TGCGCCAGCAGCGAGGGGGGGACGGGATACAATGAGCAGTTCTTC
CASSEGGTGYNEQFF
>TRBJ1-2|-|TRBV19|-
TGTGCCAGTAGTATCAAGGCGGAACTTAACTATGGCTACACCTTC
CASSIKAELNYGYTF
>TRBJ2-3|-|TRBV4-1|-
TGCGCCAGCAGCCAAGATCCGGGGGTCCTCACAGATACGCAGTATTTT
CASSQDPGVLTDTQYF
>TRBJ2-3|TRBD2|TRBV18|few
TGTGCCAGCTCACCGGGCGGCGGGGGTAGCACAGATACGCAGTATTTT
CASSPGGGGSTDTQYF
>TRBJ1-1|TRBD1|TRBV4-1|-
TGCGCCAGCAGCTTAGGGACAGGTCAGACTGAAGCTTTCTTT
CASSLGTGQTEAFF
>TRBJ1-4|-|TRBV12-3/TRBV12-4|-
TGTGCCAGCAGTCTTCCTCAGGGGCGGAATGAAAAACTGTTTTTT
CASSLPQGRNEKLFF
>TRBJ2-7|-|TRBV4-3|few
TGCGCCAGCAGCCAAGATAGGGGGGGGTGGGAGCAGTACTTC
CASSQDRGGWEQYF
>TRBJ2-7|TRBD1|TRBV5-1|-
TGCGCCAGCAGCTCCGGGACAGGGGGCCTCGACGAGCAGTACTTC
CASSSGTGGLDEQYF
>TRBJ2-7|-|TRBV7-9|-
TGTGCCAGCAGCTCTGAGAGTCCCGGGACCCCATTCGCCAGCTACGAGCAGTACTTC
CASSSESPGTPFASYEQYF
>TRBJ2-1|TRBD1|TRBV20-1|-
TGCAGTGCTAGAGTGGTGGAGACAGGGGGCCTTGAGCAGTTCTTC
CSARVVETGGLEQFF
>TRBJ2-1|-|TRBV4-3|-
TGCGCCAGCAGCCAAGACCTAGTAGAGGATGAGCAGTTCTTC
CASSQDLVEDEQFF
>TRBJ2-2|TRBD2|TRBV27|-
TGTGCCAGCAGTCATAGCGGGAGGGCCCCGGGCACCGGGGAGCTGTTTTTT
CASSHSGRAPGTGELFF
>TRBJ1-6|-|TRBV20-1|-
TGCAGTGCTAGTAGCAGGGATGATTCACCCCTCCACTTT
CSASSRDDSPLHF
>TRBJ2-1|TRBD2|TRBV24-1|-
TGTGCCACCAGTGATTCAGCGGGGAACAATGAGCAGTTCTTC
CATSDSAGNNEQFF
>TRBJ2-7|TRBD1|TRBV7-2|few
TGTGCCAGCAGCGCACAGGGGCGAGCCTACGAGCAGTACTTC
CASSAQGRAYEQYF
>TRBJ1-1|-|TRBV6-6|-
TGTGCCAGCAGTTATCGGAGCGGTATGAACACTGAAGCTTTCTTT
CASSYRSGMNTEAFF